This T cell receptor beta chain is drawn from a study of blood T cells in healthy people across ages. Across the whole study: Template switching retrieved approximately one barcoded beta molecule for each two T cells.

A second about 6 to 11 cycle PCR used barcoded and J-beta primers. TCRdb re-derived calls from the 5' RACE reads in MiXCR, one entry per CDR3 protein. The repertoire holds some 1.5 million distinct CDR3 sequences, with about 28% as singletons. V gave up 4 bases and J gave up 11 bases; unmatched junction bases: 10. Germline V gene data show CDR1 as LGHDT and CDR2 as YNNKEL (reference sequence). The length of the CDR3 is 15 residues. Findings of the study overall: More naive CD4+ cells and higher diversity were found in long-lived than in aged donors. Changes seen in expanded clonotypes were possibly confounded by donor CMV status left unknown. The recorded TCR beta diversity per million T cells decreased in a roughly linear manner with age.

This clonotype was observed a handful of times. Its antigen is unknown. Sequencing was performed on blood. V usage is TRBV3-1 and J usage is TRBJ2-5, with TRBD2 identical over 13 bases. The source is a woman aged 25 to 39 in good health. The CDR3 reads CASSPGTSGNRKQYF. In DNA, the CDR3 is TGTGCCAGCAGCCCCGGGACTAGCGGGAATCGGAAGCAGTACTTC.